Sequencing of this T cell receptor beta chain was carried out in a study of neoadjuvant anti-PD-1 for oral cavity cancer. Looking at the study overall: Patients mostly received three to four biweekly nivolumab doses at 3 mg/kg before surgery.

Most PBMC samples had approximately 500 ng input DNA in six replicates. Only in-frame clones appear in the TCRdb table, and some are missing; sequencing was by immunoSEQ multiplex PCR. The sample holds 55,000 to 75,000 clones, approximately 87% seen once. Time point denoted: after neoadjuvant nivolumab, at surgical resection. Stage II-IVA oral cavity squamous cell carcinoma was new and untreated by systemic or radiation therapy. CDR3 length equals 13 residues. Germline CDR1 is MGHRA and CDR2 is YSYEKL. With V trimmed by 4 bases and J by 5 bases, 2 bases remained unmatched. This specimen consisted of PBMCs, obtained after nivolumab (anti-PD-1) treatment. The V call is TRBV4-1, the J call TRBJ1-1; 9 positions agree with TRBD1. The receptor was isolated from a person aged 35-79 years with oral cavity squamous cell carcinoma. This CDR3 reads CASSRGTGTEAFF. CDR3 sequence (DNA): TGCGCCAGCAGCCGTGGGACAGGGACTGAAGCTTTCTTT.